This T cell receptor beta chain was found in a study of regulatory T cells in long-lasting Graves disease. The V end lost 2 bases, the J end lost 0 bases, and 20 bases lay between the germline ends. This CDR3 comprises 19 residues. The germline V gene has CDR1 LGHDT and CDR2 YNNKEL (reference sequence). The study's findings and limits: Lower TCR diversity was seen in persistent Graves' patients than in newly diagnosed ones.

Time point of the sample: newly diagnosed GD, antithyroid drugs for less than 3 months. PBMC-derived RNA was used for the TCR library. Concerning this clonotype: Its matching antigen is unknown.

CDR3 regions were amplified by Arm-PCR using iRepertoire HTBI primers to build TCR beta libraries. Study processing details: The samples included approximately 62 TRBV and over eleven TRBJ segments. TCRdb called the multiplex PCR reads again in MiXCR, with one record for every CDR3 protein. TCRdb's processing, not the authors' own work, is the source of the V and J calls. This table holds 450,000 to 700,000 distinct CDR3 sequences, approximately 13% found once. This same sample was also taken into another study, of T cells in Graves' hyperthyroidism and ophthalmopathy. According to that study: Most clonotypes that expanded in the thyroid above 0.001 also showed up in blood.

This chain joins TRBV3-1 and TRBJ2-4, with a possible D match to TRBD1 (6 bases). This TCR was sampled from a man aged 25-40 years with Graves disease. Sequenced here: peripheral blood mononuclear cells (PBMCs), sampled at new diagnosis, from a patient treated with antithyroid drugs. CDR3 DNA: TGTGCCAGCAGCCAATTTGGGACACTGACAGTTCGAGCCAAAAACATTCAGTACTTC. This codes for CASSQFGTLTVRAKNIQYF. Full variable domain (missing parts from reference TRBV3-1 and TRBJ2-4): DTAVSQTPKYLVTQMGNDKSIKCEQNLGHDTMYWYKQDSKKFLKIMFSYNNKELIINETVPNRFSPKSPDKAHLNLHINSLELGDSAVYFCASSQFGTLTVRAKNIQYFGAGTRLSVL.